The clone carrying this T cell receptor beta chain appeared a single time. Its antigen remains unknown. The TCR beta CDR3 regions underwent amplification using RNA transcripts as the source. A first-round RT-PCR of the TCR CDR3 used the HTBI primer set. Each CDR3 protein gets one entry after TCRdb re-called the multiplex PCR reads with MiXCR. The sample shows over 450,000 distinct CDR3 sequences, about a sixth of them seen only once. The record originates from a study of T cells in Graves' hyperthyroidism and ophthalmopathy. Fresh 10 ml peripheral blood yielded PBMCs. CDR3 length: 14 residues. V was pared by 10 bases and J by 2 bases, with 7 bases of the junction left unmatched. Germline CDR1 is KGHDR and CDR2 is SFDVKD. Notes on the study in general: Before onset, by a median of around 6.4 months, the model predicted ophthalmopathy. Blood also held most thyroid clonotypes expanded beyond 0.001.

What was sequenced was blood. This sequence originates from a woman between 18 and 29 years old with Graves' ophthalmopathy. This chain links TRBV24-1 with TRBJ2-1; 7 bases fit TRBD1. In DNA form, the CDR3 reads TGTGCCACTCGATCCGGGACAGCCTACAATGAGCAGTTCTTC. Translating it yields CATRSGTAYNEQFF.